Listed below are T cell receptor beta chains from one sample, sequenced in a study of identical twins. MiXCR was run by TCRdb on the 5' RACE reads, yielding one entry per CDR3 protein. Seen here are 500,000 to 550,000 distinct CDR3 sequences, 20% to 25% observed once, and the top ten hold approximately 0.95%. The sample was also linked to a second study, of T cells expressing NK-cell markers.

The sample was CD4+ T cells sorted from blood. The receptors derive from a woman aged 18-29 years in good health. The CDR3 runs from the conserved cysteine through the conserved F or W. A D gene is named only where the DNA matches it firmly. Part of the rows lack a size; the others show once, few, many or a class for expanded clones.

CDR3 length: 12; V gene: TRBV5-5; D gene: NA; J gene: TRBJ2-1; clone size: NA; CDR3 protein: CASSLVSHEQFF; CDR3 DNA: TGTGCCAGCAGCTTGGTTTCGCATGAGCAGTTCTTC
CDR3 length: 14; V gene: TRBV7-2; D gene: NA; J gene: TRBJ2-3; clone size: NA; CDR3 protein: CASSLVRESDTQYF; CDR3 DNA: TGTGCCAGCAGCTTAGTCAGGGAGTCAGATACGCAGTATTTT
CDR3 length: 13; V gene: TRBV24-1; D gene: NA; J gene: TRBJ2-1; clone size: few; CDR3 protein: CATSAPDSNEQFF; CDR3 DNA: TGTGCCACCAGTGCCCCGGACTCCAATGAGCAGTTCTTC
CDR3 length: 13; V gene: TRBV5-6; D gene: NA; J gene: TRBJ1-1; clone size: NA; CDR3 protein: CASSLAGARKAFF; CDR3 DNA: TGTGCCAGCAGCTTGGCGGGCGCGAGAAAAGCTTTCTTT
CDR3 length: 13; V gene: TRBV19; D gene: NA; J gene: TRBJ1-1; clone size: few; CDR3 protein: CALQPQVNTEAFF; CDR3 DNA: TGTGCCTTACAACCACAGGTGAACACTGAAGCTTTCTTT
CDR3 length: 16; V gene: TRBV12-3/TRBV12-4; D gene: NA; J gene: TRBJ1-5; clone size: many; CDR3 protein: CASSLGRAISNQPQHF; CDR3 DNA: TGTGCCAGCAGTTTAGGCAGGGCGATTAGCAATCAGCCCCAGCATTTT
CDR3 length: 14; V gene: TRBV2; D gene: NA; J gene: TRBJ1-4; clone size: NA; CDR3 protein: CASSVMDGREKLFF; CDR3 DNA: TGTGCCAGCAGTGTCATGGACGGCCGGGAAAAACTGTTTTTT
CDR3 length: 15; V gene: TRBV5-1; D gene: TRBD1; J gene: TRBJ2-7; clone size: few; CDR3 protein: CASSSGQGTSGKQYF; CDR3 DNA: TGCGCCAGCAGCTCAGGACAGGGAACTTCTGGAAAGCAGTACTTC
CDR3 length: 15; V gene: TRBV9; D gene: NA; J gene: TRBJ1-5; clone size: few; CDR3 protein: CASSVGPGAGQPQHF; CDR3 DNA: TGTGCCAGCAGCGTAGGCCCGGGGGCCGGTCAGCCCCAGCATTTT
CDR3 length: 17; V gene: TRBV3-1; D gene: TRBD1; J gene: TRBJ1-1; clone size: NA; CDR3 protein: CASSQPGTVIGNTEAFF; CDR3 DNA: TGTGCCAGCAGCCAACCCGGGACAGTAATTGGGAACACTGAAGCTTTCTTT
CDR3 length: 13; V gene: TRBV30; D gene: TRBD1; J gene: TRBJ2-7; clone size: NA; CDR3 protein: CAWKKTGVGEQYF; CDR3 DNA: TGTGCCTGGAAAAAGACAGGGGTGGGAGAGCAGTACTTC
CDR3 length: 15; V gene: TRBV7-2; D gene: NA; J gene: TRBJ2-5; clone size: NA; CDR3 protein: CASSRGPVRGKTQYF; CDR3 DNA: TGTGCCAGCAGCAGAGGACCGGTACGCGGGAAGACCCAGTACTTC